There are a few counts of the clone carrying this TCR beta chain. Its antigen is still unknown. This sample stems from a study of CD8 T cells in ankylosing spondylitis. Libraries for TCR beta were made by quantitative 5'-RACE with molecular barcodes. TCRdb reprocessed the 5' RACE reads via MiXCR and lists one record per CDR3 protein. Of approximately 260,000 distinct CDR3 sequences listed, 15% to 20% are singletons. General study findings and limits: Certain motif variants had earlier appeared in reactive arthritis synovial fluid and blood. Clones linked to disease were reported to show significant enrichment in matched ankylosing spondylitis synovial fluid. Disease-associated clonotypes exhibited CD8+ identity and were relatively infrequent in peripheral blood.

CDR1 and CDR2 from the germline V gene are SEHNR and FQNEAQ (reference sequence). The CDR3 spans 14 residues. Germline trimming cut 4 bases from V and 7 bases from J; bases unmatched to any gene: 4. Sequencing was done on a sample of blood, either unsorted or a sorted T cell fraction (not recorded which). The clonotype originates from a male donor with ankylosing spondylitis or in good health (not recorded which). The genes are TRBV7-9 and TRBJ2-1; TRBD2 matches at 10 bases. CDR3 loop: CASSSASGSNEQFF. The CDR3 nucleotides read TGTGCCAGCAGCTCGGCTAGCGGGAGTAATGAGCAGTTCTTC. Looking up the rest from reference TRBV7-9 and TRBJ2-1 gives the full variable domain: DTGVSQNPRHKITKRGQNVTFRCDPISEHNRLYWYRQTLGQGPEFLTYFQNEAQLEKSRLLSDRFSAERPKGSFSTLEIQRTEQGDSAMYLCASSSASGSNEQFFGPGTRLTVL.